The sequence of this T cell receptor (beta chain) was determined in a study of blood T cell repertoires in COVID-19. The CDR3 covers 13 residues. Trimming shortened V by 3 bases and J by 4 bases, and 7 bases separated the two germline ends. TCRdb's table, derived via immunoSEQ multiplex PCR, lists solely in-frame clones and lacks some. The profile shows 430,000 or so clones, approximately 90% of them singletons. The TCR originated in a woman aged 40 to 50 who had recovered from COVID-19. The chain links TRBV12-3 or TRBV12-4 to TRBJ1-5; D uncertain. The sequencing input was PBMCs or T cells enriched from blood (not recorded which). The CDR3 nucleotides are TGTGCCAGCAGTTTGAGGGAGAATCAGCCCCAGCATTTT. This sequence encodes CASSLRENQPQHF.